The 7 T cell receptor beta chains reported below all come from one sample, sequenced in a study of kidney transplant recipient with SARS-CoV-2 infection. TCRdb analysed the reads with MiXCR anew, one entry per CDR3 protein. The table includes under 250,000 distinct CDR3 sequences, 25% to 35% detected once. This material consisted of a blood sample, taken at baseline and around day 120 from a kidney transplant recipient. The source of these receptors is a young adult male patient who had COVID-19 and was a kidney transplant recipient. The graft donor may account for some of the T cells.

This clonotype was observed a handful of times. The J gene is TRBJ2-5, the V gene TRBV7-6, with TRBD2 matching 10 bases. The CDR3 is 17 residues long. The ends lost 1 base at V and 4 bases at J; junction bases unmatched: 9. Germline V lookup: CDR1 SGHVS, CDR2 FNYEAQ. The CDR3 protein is CASSLEGSGRGGETQYF. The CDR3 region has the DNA TGTGCCAGCAGCTTAGAGGGAAGCGGGAGGGGAGGAGAGACCCAGTACTTC.

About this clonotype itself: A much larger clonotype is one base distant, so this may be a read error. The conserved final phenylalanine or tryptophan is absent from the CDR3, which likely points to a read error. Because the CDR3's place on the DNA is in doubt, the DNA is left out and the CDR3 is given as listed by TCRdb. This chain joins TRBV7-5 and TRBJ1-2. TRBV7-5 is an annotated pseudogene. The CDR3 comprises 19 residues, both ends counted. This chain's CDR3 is CISVPEMKLEVGKTYGYTS.

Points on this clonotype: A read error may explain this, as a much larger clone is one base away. The CDR3 DNA reads TGTGCCAGCAGTGAACGGGCCACGGACACTGAAGCTTTCTTT. Translated, it gives CASSERATDTEAFF. The chain employs TRBV2 and TRBJ1-1; D not certain. From germline, CDR1 is SNHLY and CDR2 FYNNEI. V lost 2 bases to trimming and J lost 3 bases, with 10 bases between them. The CDR3 runs 14 residues.

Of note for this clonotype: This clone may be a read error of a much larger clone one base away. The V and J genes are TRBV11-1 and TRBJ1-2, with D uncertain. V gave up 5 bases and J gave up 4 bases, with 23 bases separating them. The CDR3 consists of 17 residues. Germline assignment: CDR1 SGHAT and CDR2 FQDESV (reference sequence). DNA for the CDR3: TGTGCCAGCAGCCGCGGTAATAAGGCTGGAAAGACCTATGGCTACACCTTC. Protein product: CASSRGNKAGKTYGYTF.

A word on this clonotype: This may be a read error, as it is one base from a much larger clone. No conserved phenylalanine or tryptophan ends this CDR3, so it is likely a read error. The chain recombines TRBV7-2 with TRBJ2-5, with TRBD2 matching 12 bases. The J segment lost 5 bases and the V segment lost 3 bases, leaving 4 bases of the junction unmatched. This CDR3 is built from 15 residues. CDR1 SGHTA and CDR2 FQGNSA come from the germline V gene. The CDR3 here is CASSLTSGRVETQYL. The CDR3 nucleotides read TGTGCCAGCAGCTTGACTAGCGGGAGAGTGGAGACCCAGTACTTA.

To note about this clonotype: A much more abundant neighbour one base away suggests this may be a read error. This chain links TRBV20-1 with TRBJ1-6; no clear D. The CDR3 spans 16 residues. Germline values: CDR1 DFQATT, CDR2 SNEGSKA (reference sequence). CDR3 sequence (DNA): TGCAGTGCTACCCGGATGGTCGGACTTTATAATTCATCCCTCCACTTT. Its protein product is CSATRMVGLYNSSLHF.

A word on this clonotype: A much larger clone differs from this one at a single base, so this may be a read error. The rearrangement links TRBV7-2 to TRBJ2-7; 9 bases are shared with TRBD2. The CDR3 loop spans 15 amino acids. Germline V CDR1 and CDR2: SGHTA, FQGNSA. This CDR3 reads CASSLLGGRGYEQCF. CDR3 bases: TGTGCCAGCAGCTTATTGGGCGGGAGGGGATACGAGCAGTGCTTC.